Below, 26 T cell receptor beta chains from the same sample are listed, as sequenced in a study of cytomegalovirus exposure and HLA in healthy donors. 13 Jbeta primers and 60 Vbeta primers were used for the PCR. Method: immunoSEQ multiplex PCR; TCRdb's copy keeps in-frame clones and lacks some. The sample includes 65,000 to 80,000 clones. Specimen: PBMCs. The receptors come from a female donor in good health and CMV-seropositive.

The chain links TRBV5-1 to TRBJ2-1; 12 bases fit TRBD2. The CDR3 runs to 15 residues. In germline, CDR1 is SGHRS, CDR2 YFSETQ. V was clipped by 3 bases and J by 3 bases; unmatched bases: 1. The CDR3 sequence: CASSWGLAGYNEQFF. The CDR3, as DNA: TGCGCCAGCAGCTGGGGACTAGCGGGCTACAATGAGCAGTTCTTC.

The chain recombines TRBV30 with TRBJ1-1; D remains unclear. Trimming shortened V by 2 bases and J by 0 bases, and 19 bases separated the two germline ends. Germline V CDR1 and CDR2: GTSNPN, SVGIG (reference sequence). This CDR3 has 17 amino acids. The CDR3 here is CAWSRGWAGFMNTEAFF. The CDR3, as DNA: TGTGCCTGGAGTCGAGGGTGGGCAGGCTTTATGAACACTGAAGCTTTCTTT.

The chain has TRBV9 and TRBJ2-5, with D maybe TRBD1 (6 bases). V was clipped by 3 bases and J by 11 bases, with 23 bases between them. Germline CDR1 SGDLS, CDR2 YYNGEE. The CDR3 has 15 amino acids. Here the CDR3 DNA reads TGTGCCAGCAGCGGGAGGCCCGGGACACGGGGTGGACAGTACTTC. It translates to CASSGRPGTRGGQYF.

The V call is TRBV7-2, the J call TRBJ2-1; TRBD2 agrees at 9 bases. The CDR3 sequence is 16 residues long. Trimming at V came to 1 base and at J to 7 bases, leaving 8 bases not matched to a gene. Per germline, CDR1 SGHTA and CDR2 FQGNSA. CDR3 residues: CASSLVWLAGLNEQFF. The CDR3 nucleotides read TGTGCCAGCAGCTTAGTGTGGCTAGCGGGACTGAATGAGCAGTTCTTC.

The chain uses TRBV9 and TRBJ1-1; D call uncertain. The CDR3 sequence is 13 residues long. The germline CDR1 and CDR2 sequences are SGDLS and YYNGEE. V was clipped by 0 bases and J by 4 bases, with 7 bases between them. The CDR3 loop reads CASSVVEGTEAFF. The CDR3 nucleotides read TGTGCCAGCAGCGTAGTAGAGGGCACTGAAGCTTTCTTT.

CDR3 sequence reads: CASSQERVNTEAFF. The CDR3 region has the DNA TGTGCCAGCAGCCAAGAACGGGTGAACACTGAAGCTTTCTTT. This rearrangement joins TRBV4-2 to TRBJ1-1; D not resolved. Trimming stripped 0 bases from V and 0 bases from J, with 5 bases between. This CDR3 comprises 14 residues. Germline lookup yields CDR1 LGHNA and CDR2 YNFKEQ.

The genes are TRBV9 and TRBJ2-3, with 8 bases aligning to TRBD2. CDR3 length: 16 residues. The V gene end was trimmed by 4 bases and the J gene end by 2 bases; junction bases not matched to a gene: 9. CDR1 and CDR2 (germline): SGDLS, YYNGEE. For the CDR3, the DNA is TGTGCCAGCAGCCCCGGGGGGGGCGGCCTCACAGATACGCAGTATTTT. It specifies CASSPGGGGLTDTQYF.

The rearrangement links TRBV27 to TRBJ2-7; 10 bases agree with TRBD1. The V gene's germline CDR1 is MNHEY and CDR2 SMNVEV (reference sequence). V was clipped by 7 bases and J by 4 bases; unmatched bases: 13. The CDR3 is made up of 16 amino acids. CDR3 amino acids: CASILSRDRGFYEQYF. The CDR3 coding sequence is TGTGCCAGCATATTATCCCGGGACAGGGGCTTTTACGAGCAGTACTTC.

The chain couples TRBV29-1 to TRBJ1-2, with D perhaps matching TRBD1 (5 bases). The germline V and J ends were trimmed by 5 bases and 5 bases, with 12 bases remaining between them. The CDR3 sequence is 12 residues long. Germline CDR1 SQVTM, CDR2 ANQGSEA. The CDR3 loop reads CSVRQTEYGYTF. The CDR3 DNA reads TGCAGCGTTCGACAGACGGAGTATGGCTACACCTTC. The entire variable domain, with the rest obtained from reference TRBV29-1 and TRBJ1-2, is as follows: SAVISQKPSRDICQRGTSLTIQCQVDSQVTMMFWYRQQPGQSLTLIATANQGSEATYESGFVIDKFPISRPNLTFSTLTVSNMSPEDSSIYLCSVRQTEYGYTFGSGTRLTVV.

The chain uses TRBV2 and TRBJ2-5; 10 bases are a match to TRBD2. Trimming cost V 3 bases and J 5 bases; bases outside gene matches: 6. Germline values: CDR1 SNHLY, CDR2 FYNNEI. This CDR3 region has 15 residues. The CDR3 DNA reads as TGTGCCAGCAGTGAGGGGAGCGGGAGGGACGAGACCCAGTACTTC. It translates to CASSEGSGRDETQYF.

The genes are TRBV4-2 and TRBJ2-2; 11 bases align to TRBD2. V was pared by 2 bases and J by 1 base, with 9 bases of the junction left unmatched. The CDR3 is 19 residues long. The germline CDR1 and CDR2 sequences are LGHNA and YNFKEQ. The DNA of the CDR3 is TGTGCCAGCAGCCAATTCGGACCTGGGACTAGCGGGAACACCGGGGAGCTGTTTTTT. This encodes CASSQFGPGTSGNTGELFF.

The rearrangement links TRBV27 to TRBJ2-1; TRBD1 matches 7 bases. Trimming removed 3 bases from V and 6 bases from J; junction bases left unmatched: 8. CDR1 MNHEY and CDR2 SMNVEV come from the germline V gene (reference sequence). This CDR3 comprises 15 residues. CDR3 residues: CASSFIGQAGNEQFF. Here the CDR3 DNA reads TGTGCCAGCAGTTTCATAGGACAGGCGGGCAATGAGCAGTTCTTC.

As DNA, the CDR3 is TGTGCCTGGAGGCCAGTTAGCCCCTACGAGCAGTACTTC. It specifies CAWRPVSPYEQYF. The V gene is TRBV30, the J gene TRBJ2-7; D is ambiguous. Germline V CDR1 and CDR2: GTSNPN, SVGIG (reference sequence). This CDR3 comprises 13 residues. The V end was cut by 3 bases, the J end by 2 bases, with 11 bases between.

The CDR3 DNA is TGTGCCAGCAGCTTAGTCTTAGCGTCTGGAACGAACACCGGGGAGCTGTTTTTT. Translation: CASSLVLASGTNTGELFF. This chain links TRBV7-2 with TRBJ2-2; perhaps TRBD2 as D (5 bases). CDR3 length: 18 residues. Between the trimmed V and J ends, which lost 1 base and 0 bases, there was a span of 15 bases. Germline CDR1 SGHTA, CDR2 FQGNSA.

CDR3 nucleotides: TGTGCCAGTAGTAACCTTCAGGGGTCCTCCACAGATACGCAGTATTTT. Residues: CASSNLQGSSTDTQYF. The rearrangement uses TRBV19 and TRBJ2-3; TRBD1 is a possible D gene (6 bases). The CDR3 runs to 16 residues. V lost 4 bases to trimming and J lost 2 bases, with 16 bases between them. Germline V gene data show CDR1 as LNHDA and CDR2 as SQIVND (reference sequence).

The V and J genes are TRBV6-5 and TRBJ2-3; D is undetermined. Germline V gene data show CDR1 as MNHEY and CDR2 as SVGAGI. The CDR3 has 13 residues. Trimming left V 2 bases short and J 2 bases short, with 5 bases between. The CDR3 DNA sequence: TGTGCCAGCAGTTACCCAAACACAGATACGCAGTATTTT. It translates to CASSYPNTDTQYF.

This chain links TRBV6-6 with TRBJ1-1; D might be TRBD1 (5 bases). This CDR3 comprises 11 residues. From germline, CDR1 is MNHNY and CDR2 SVGAGI (reference sequence). Trimming stripped 4 bases from V and 7 bases from J, with 7 bases between. The CDR3 protein is CASSFTGEAFF. The CDR3 region has the DNA TGTGCCAGCAGTTTTACAGGTGAAGCTTTCTTT.

The chain couples TRBV30 to TRBJ1-2, with 7 bases identical to TRBD1. The J segment lost 7 bases and the V segment lost 6 bases, leaving 14 bases of the junction unmatched. Germline V gene data show CDR1 as GTSNPN and CDR2 as SVGIG (reference sequence). CDR3 length: 14 residues. This chain's CDR3 is CACPPAGGIGGYTF. The CDR3 nucleotides are TGTGCCTGTCCCCCTGCAGGGGGGATCGGTGGCTACACCTTC.

The rearrangement links TRBV5-4 to TRBJ2-7; the match to TRBD2 covers 7 bases. The germline gives CDR1 SGHNT, CDR2 YYREEE (reference sequence). V shed 3 bases, J shed 4 bases, and the junction held 13 bases outside the gene matches. The CDR3 sequence is 16 residues long. The CDR3 region is CASSSIGAGETYEQYF. CDR3 DNA sequence: TGTGCCAGCAGCTCCATAGGGGCGGGAGAAACTTACGAGCAGTACTTC.

The chain joins TRBV7-9 to TRBJ1-4; no clear D gene. The CDR3 covers 14 residues. The germline gives CDR1 SEHNR, CDR2 FQNEAQ (reference sequence). V dropped 5 bases and J dropped 5 bases, with 12 bases sitting between them. This CDR3 is CASSREASNEKLFF. CDR3 nucleotides: TGTGCCAGCAGCAGGGAGGCCTCCAATGAAAAACTGTTTTTT.

The chain employs TRBV30 and TRBJ2-5, with 8 bases identical to TRBD2. With V trimmed by 0 bases and J by 7 bases, 7 bases remained unmatched. Per the germline V gene, CDR1 is GTSNPN and CDR2 is SVGIG (reference sequence). The CDR3 is made up of 14 amino acids. Here the CDR3 DNA reads TGTGCCTGGAGTGTACTCAGCGGGGGCGGGACCCAGTACTTC. Its translation is CAWSVLSGGGTQYF.

The chain links TRBV27 to TRBJ2-3; D is possibly TRBD1 (5 bases). CDR1 and CDR2 (germline): MNHEY, SMNVEV (reference sequence). The CDR3 sequence is 15 residues long. The germline V and J ends were trimmed by 6 bases and 2 bases, with 15 bases remaining between them. CDR3 in amino acids: CASSGSRQLTDTQYF. CDR3 DNA: TGTGCCAGCAGCGGCAGTCGACAGCTCACAGATACGCAGTATTTT.

The chain joins TRBV30 to TRBJ2-1; D might be TRBD2 (6 bases). This CDR3 has 15 amino acids. The germline V and J ends were trimmed by 2 bases and 2 bases, with 13 bases remaining between them. CDR1 is GTSNPN, CDR2 SVGIG, per germline (reference sequence). The CDR3, as DNA: TGTGCCTGGAGTTTAGTTAGCGGACCCTACAATGAGCAGTTCTTC. As protein: CAWSLVSGPYNEQFF. The full variable domain, with the rest looked up from reference TRBV30 and TRBJ2-1, is SQTIHQWPATLVQPVGSPLSLECTVEGTSNPNLYWYRQAAGRGLQLLFYSVGIGQISSEVPQNLSASRPQDRQFILSSKKLLLSDSGFYLCAWSLVSGPYNEQFFGPGTRLTVL.

The chain couples TRBV20-1 to TRBJ1-1, with D hard to call. V was trimmed by 3 bases and J by 1 base, leaving 3 bases between them. The germline V gene encodes CDR1 DFQATT and CDR2 SNEGSKA (reference sequence). The CDR3 loop spans 11 amino acids. CDR3 DNA sequence: TGCAGTGCTAGTAAGAACACTGAAGCTTTCTTT. Translation gives CSASKNTEAFF.

The genes are TRBV7-2 and TRBJ1-5; 8 bases align to TRBD1. Trimming took 5 bases from V and 7 from J; bases not matched to a gene: 7. This CDR3 spans 14 amino acids. The germline CDR1 and CDR2 sequences are SGHTA and FQGNSA. CDR3 bases: TGTGCCAGCAGCCCGGACAGGGTGGAACAGCCCCAGCATTTT. Amino acids: CASSPDRVEQPQHF.

This chain uses TRBV29-1 with TRBJ2-3; tentative D call: TRBD1 (6 bases). V lost 7 bases and J lost 3, with 17 bases in between. Per germline, CDR1 SQVTM and CDR2 ANQGSEA. This CDR3 is 14 amino acids long. Here the CDR3 reads CSAVTGMLTDTQYF. CDR3 nucleotide sequence: TGCAGCGCTGTTACAGGGATGTTGACAGATACGCAGTATTTT.